The clone carrying this T cell receptor beta chain was seen just once. Its antigen is undetermined. Repertoires were generated with immunoSEQ multiplex PCR, while TCRdb's copy carries only in-frame clones and drops some. The sample yields around 1.6 million clones, around 98% seen once. All of the donors resided in Nashville, Tennessee, and each was a Caucasian adult. This record comes from a study of shared clonotypes between healthy human individuals. Overall study: Researchers assigned three CD4 naive, three CD4 memory, two CD8 naive and one CD8 memory plate to each donor. General study results and limits: Estimated richness was generally greater in naive than memory subsets. Rarefaction indicated that sorted-subset sequencing remained incomplete although depth was large.

This CDR3 comprises 14 residues. Deletions cut 7 bases from V and 3 bases from J, with 15 bases between. Germline-derived CDR1 and CDR2 are MDHEN and SYDVKM. What was sequenced was naive CD4+ T cells sorted from blood. As to subset: CD45RA+ positively selected. The sequence derives from a man aged 30-40 years in good health. V gene TRBV28 combines with J gene TRBJ1-2, with D perhaps matching TRBD1 (6 bases). For the CDR3, the DNA is TGTGCCAGCAATTCGGGGGGCGCGGACTATGGCTACACCTTC. Protein product: CASNSGGADYGYTF.